This entry lists 21 T cell receptor beta chains sequenced from one sample in a study of cytomegalovirus exposure and HLA in healthy donors. The PCR made use of 60 Vbeta and 13 Jbeta primers. Sequencing used immunoSEQ multiplex PCR; TCRdb keeps in-frame clones, though not all of them. The sample lists 150,000 to 170,000 clones, over 70% seen once, with 2.1% in the top ten. The sequenced material came from PBMCs. These receptors were obtained from a man between 25 and 39 years old in good health and CMV-seronegative.

The V call is TRBV9, the J call TRBJ2-7, with 7 bases aligning to TRBD1. The CDR3 runs to 14 residues. Germline values: CDR1 SGDLS, CDR2 YYNGEE. After removal of 3 bases from V and 0 bases from J, the junction contained 3 bases not matched to a gene. CDR3 residues: CASSGRDSSYEQYF. In nucleotides, the CDR3 is TGTGCCAGCAGCGGACGGGACAGCTCCTACGAGCAGTACTTC.

This clone was detected only once. J is TRBJ2-5 and V is TRBV7-9; 10 nucleotides align to TRBD1. CDR3 length equals 13 residues. CDR1 SEHNR and CDR2 FQNEAQ come from the germline V gene (reference sequence). The J segment lost 7 bases and the V segment lost 1 base, leaving 0 bases of the junction unmatched. The CDR3 DNA follows: TGTGCCAGCAGCTTAGGGACAGGGGGGACCCAGTACTTC. Translation: CASSLGTGGTQYF.

The chain is built from TRBV6-1 and TRBJ1-1, with D perhaps TRBD1 (6 bases). The CDR3 runs to 16 residues. Trimming pared 1 base from V and 0 bases from J, leaving 12 bases between. Per germline, CDR1 MNHNS and CDR2 SASEGT. The CDR3 bases are TGTGCCAGCAGTGAAGGGACAGATTTTATGAACACTGAAGCTTTCTTT. Translation gives CASSEGTDFMNTEAFF.

This clone appeared a few times. This chain joins TRBV19 and TRBJ2-7, with D perhaps matching TRBD2 (5 bases). CDR3 length: 13 amino acids. Looked up from germline, CDR1 is LNHDA and CDR2 is SQIVND (reference sequence). The V gene lost 5 bases and the J gene lost 2 bases, with 10 bases spanning the gap. The DNA for the CDR3 is TGTGCCAGTAGTCTTGACGGGACCTACGAGCAGTACTTC. Protein sequence: CASSLDGTYEQYF.

The CDR3 here is CATFRRGPPFSTDTQYF. For the CDR3, the DNA is TGTGCCACCTTCCGGCGGGGGCCTCCCTTTAGCACAGATACGCAGTATTTT. This sequence joins TRBV6-4 and TRBJ2-3; weak D call: TRBD2 (7 bases). V gave up 10 bases and J gave up 0 bases, with 23 bases separating them. Germline CDR1 MRHNA, CDR2 SNTAGT. The length of the CDR3 is 17 residues.

The chain carries TRBV5-4 and TRBJ2-5; TRBD1 matches at 7 bases. This CDR3 contains 14 residues. The V gene end was trimmed by 2 bases and the J gene end by 5 bases; junction bases not matched to a gene: 6. The germline gives CDR1 SGHNT, CDR2 YYREEE (reference sequence). CDR3 residues: CASSFQGVTETQYF. The CDR3 DNA reads TGTGCCAGCAGCTTCCAGGGGGTTACGGAGACCCAGTACTTC.

This clone was detected only once. This chain joins TRBV11-2 and TRBJ1-1, with D perhaps TRBD1 (5 bases). The germline CDR1 and CDR2 sequences are SGHAT and FQNNGV. V shed 2 bases and J shed 0 bases, with 7 bases lying between them. This CDR3 spans 14 amino acids. As DNA, the CDR3 is TGTGCCAGCAGCTTAAAGACAGTGAACACTGAAGCTTTCTTT. This translates into CASSLKTVNTEAFF.

This chain joins TRBV5-1 and TRBJ2-1; D might be TRBD2 (6 bases). The CDR3 totals 15 residues. The V gene's germline CDR1 is SGHRS and CDR2 YFSETQ. The V and J ends lost 7 bases and 1 base respectively, with 15 bases between them. The CDR3 sequence is CASGSSDYSYNEQFF. CDR3 coding DNA: TGCGCCAGCGGATCTTCGGACTATTCCTACAATGAGCAGTTCTTC.

The chain combines TRBV29-1 with TRBJ1-3; 8 bases are a match to TRBD1. V shed 6 bases, J shed 0 bases, and the junction held 4 bases outside the gene matches. This CDR3 has 14 amino acids. Germline loops: CDR1 SQVTM, CDR2 ANQGSEA. The CDR3 is CSVGTGDSGNTIYF. CDR3 DNA: TGCAGCGTCGGGACAGGCGACTCTGGAAACACCATATATTTT.

This clone was seen only once. This chain joins TRBV29-1 and TRBJ2-5; D might be TRBD1 (5 bases). This CDR3 is 14 amino acids long. V lost 4 bases to trimming and J lost 1 base, with 13 bases between them. Germline lookup yields CDR1 SQVTM and CDR2 ANQGSEA. The CDR3 nucleotides are TGCAGCGTTGTCGGGCGGCAGGGCCAAGAGACCCAGTACTTC. Its translation is CSVVGRQGQETQYF.

V is TRBV7-9 and J is TRBJ2-1; D is possibly TRBD1 (5 bases). V was pared by 3 bases and J by 0 bases, with 12 bases between. The CDR3 sequence is 16 residues long. The germline gives CDR1 SEHNR, CDR2 FQNEAQ (reference sequence). The CDR3 here is CASSFRTSSSYNEQFF. CDR3 DNA sequence: TGTGCCAGCAGCTTTAGGACATCGAGCTCCTACAATGAGCAGTTCTTC.

The chain has TRBV6-6 and TRBJ2-7; 7 nucleotides align to TRBD2. The CDR3 has 14 amino acids. Germline V gene sequence: CDR1 MNHNY, CDR2 SVGAGI (reference sequence). The trim removed 6 bases at V and 3 bases at J, leaving 8 bases unmatched. This chain's CDR3 is CASSPVAGDYEQYF. The CDR3 region has the DNA TGTGCCAGCAGCCCCGTGGCGGGAGACTACGAGCAGTACTTC.

The rearrangement links TRBV2 to TRBJ2-3, with unresolved D. CDR3 length: 13 residues. V was cut by 4 bases and J by 1 base, with 6 bases left in between. Germline assignment: CDR1 SNHLY and CDR2 FYNNEI. The CDR3 loop reads CASSVYGTDTQYF. In DNA, the CDR3 is TGTGCCAGCAGTGTCTACGGCACAGATACGCAGTATTTT.

This clone was counted between two and nine times. The chain uses TRBV4-2 and TRBJ2-5, with 7 nucleotides matching TRBD2. Germline CDR1 and CDR2: LGHNA and YNFKEQ. Trimming took 3 bases from V and 0 from J; bases not matched to a gene: 7. The CDR3 has 16 amino acids. This chain's CDR3 is CASSQLLAAYQETQYF. CDR3 nucleotides: TGTGCCAGCAGCCAGCTTCTAGCGGCGTACCAAGAGACCCAGTACTTC.

The genes are TRBV2 and TRBJ1-5, with 10 bases aligning to TRBD1. Germline V gene data show CDR1 as SNHLY and CDR2 as FYNNEI. The CDR3 runs 14 residues. Unmatched junction bases numbered 7, after V lost 10 bases and J lost 4 bases. CDR3 loop: CATRTGGRNQPQHF. DNA of the CDR3: TGTGCCACCCGGACAGGGGGAAGGAATCAGCCCCAGCATTTT.

V usage is TRBV6-5 and J usage is TRBJ1-5; 11 bases match TRBD1. After removal of 6 bases from V and 1 base from J, the junction contained 2 bases not matched to a gene. The CDR3 sequence is 15 residues long. From germline, CDR1 is MNHEY and CDR2 SVGAGI. This CDR3 is CASRGTGGSNQPQHF. The CDR3 DNA reads as TGTGCCAGCAGGGGGACAGGGGGGAGCAATCAGCCCCAGCATTTT.

This chain uses TRBV6-5 with TRBJ1-4; a weak D match, TRBD1 (5 bases). This CDR3 has 14 amino acids. Germline assignment: CDR1 MNHEY and CDR2 SVGAGI. Trimming took off 3 bases at V and 8 bases at J, with 13 bases between the two ends. The CDR3 reads CASSYDSAGEKLFF. In DNA form, the CDR3 reads TGTGCCAGCAGTTATGACAGTGCGGGGGAAAAACTGTTTTTT.

This clone has more than one count but fewer than ten. The chain combines TRBV29-1 with TRBJ2-1; 9 bases align to TRBD1. The ends lost 7 bases at V and 7 bases at J; junction bases unmatched: 11. CDR3 length equals 14 residues. Germline-derived CDR1 and CDR2 are SQVTM and ANQGSEA. In DNA form, the CDR3 reads TGCAGCGCCGGTCCCGGGACAGGGAAGAATGAGCAGTTCTTC. This encodes CSAGPGTGKNEQFF.

This clone was seen once. V is TRBV6-6 and J is TRBJ2-5; TRBD1 matches 7 bases. Trimming at V came to 5 bases and at J to 1 base, leaving 7 bases not matched to a gene. Germline CDR1 and CDR2: MNHNY and SVGAGI (reference sequence). CDR3 size: 15 residues. As DNA, the CDR3 is TGTGCCAGCAGTCCCCTGGACAGGCTCCAAGAGACCCAGTACTTC. It specifies CASSPLDRLQETQYF.

V usage is TRBV5-6 and J usage is TRBJ2-7; possibly TRBD1 for D (5 bases). Per germline, CDR1 SGHDT and CDR2 YYEEEE. This CDR3 spans 11 amino acids. V dropped 0 bases and J dropped 10 bases, with 8 bases sitting between them. The CDR3 region is CASSLARDQYF. Written as DNA, the CDR3 is TGTGCCAGCAGCTTGGCCAGGGATCAGTACTTC.

The gene calls are TRBV6-5 and TRBJ2-3, with a possible D match to TRBD1 (5 bases). Trimming removed 4 bases from V and 6 bases from J, with 17 bases in between. Germline CDR1 is MNHEY and CDR2 is SVGAGI. The CDR3 extends over 15 amino acids. The CDR3 sequence is CASSCLQEPSDTQYF. CDR3 nucleotides: TGTGCCAGCAGTTGCCTACAGGAACCCTCCGATACGCAGTATTTT.